This TCR beta chain was captured by sequencing in a study of glioma-infiltrating T cells. The study, taken as a whole, reports: Above-expected tissue-blood divergence occurred in all gliomas, most in low-grade ones.

TCR alpha and beta CDR3 regions were amplified from RNA using iRepertoire nested multiplex PCR. Tissue mRNA or PBMC total RNA, 100-400 ng, went into one-step reverse transcription and amplification. TCRdb fed the multiplex PCR reads into MiXCR, producing one record per CDR3 protein. The table has roughly 200,000 distinct CDR3 sequences, around 40% seen once. Ten or more counts support this clonotype. What it binds is unknown. The CDR3 sequence is 16 residues long. The J segment lost 4 bases and the V segment lost 5 bases, leaving 10 bases of the junction unmatched. CDR1 and CDR2 (germline): MNHEY, SMNVEV (reference sequence).

The chain links TRBV27 to TRBJ2-1; TRBD2 agrees at 8 bases. This TCR was sampled from a human donor with low-grade glioma or glioblastoma, undergoing nonglioma brain surgery, or in good health (not recorded which). Sequenced input: glioma tissue, nonneoplastic brain tissue, or PBMCs (not recorded which). Here the CDR3 DNA reads TGTGCCAGCAGTCCCCCCGGCGGGAGGCCATACAATGAGCAGTTCTTC. It translates to CASSPPGGRPYNEQFF.